The entry below gives a single T cell receptor beta chain sequence along with its context. Its antigen is still unknown. Germline V CDR1 and CDR2: SGHRS, YFSETQ. Trimming shortened V by 0 bases and J by 5 bases, and 5 bases separated the two germline ends. The CDR3 is 12 amino acids. This record belongs to a study of T cell responses to AZD1222 COVID-19 vaccine. General study results and limits: Just a handful of people given AZD1222 tested seropositive at baseline. Researchers report vaccine-associated CD4 TCRs spanning spike, with dominance at 160-218 and 743-854. The donor group comprised mostly white British people and more females; the analysis possibly underestimated clonal diversity.

Measured with immunoSEQ multiplex PCR; TCRdb has only the in-frame clones, and not every one. The sample carries 130,000 to 150,000 clones, around nine tenths recorded once. This TCR derives from an adult in good health. The chain employs TRBV5-1 and TRBJ1-2; D call uncertain. Sequencing used peripheral blood, obtained on day 0 of MenACWY control vaccination. CDR3 DNA sequence: TGCGCCAGCAGCTTGGACAAGTATGGCTACACCTTC. Protein: CASSLDKYGYTF.